These 21 T cell receptor beta chains share one sample of origin, sequenced in a study of cytotoxic CD8 clonotypes in ibrutinib-treated CLL listed by TCRdb under 2021. The library was produced with the immunoSEQ multiplex PCR assay. The table comes from immuneACCESS by way of TCRdb, which keeps in-frame sequences with V and J called. Part of the clones is missing from these tables; in studies checked, under half for an unresolved V gene and the rest for unknown reasons. The sample yields some 150,000 clones; around 76% were counted once. Approximately 5.1% of the sample is in the top ten clones. In the paper's terms, the time point label means: approximately 2 years on ibrutinib. Sequencing used PBMCs, obtained after 24 months of ibrutinib treatment. Every receptor here comes from a human donor with chronic lymphocytic leukemia.

The rearrangement uses TRBV11-3 and TRBJ2-1, with 10 bases lining up with TRBD1. The V and J ends lost 5 bases and 4 bases, in that order; junction bases with no gene match: 5. Germline CDR1 is SGHNT and CDR2 is YENEEA. This CDR3 is built from 15 residues. The CDR3 loop reads CASSTPGQGYNEQFF. The CDR3 nucleotides read TGTGCCAGCAGCACTCCGGGACAGGGGTACAATGAGCAGTTCTTC.

This chain connects TRBV7-9 to TRBJ2-5, with D perhaps assigned TRBD1 or TRBD2 (6 bases each). Germline V gives CDR1 SEHNR, CDR2 FQNEAQ (reference sequence). The CDR3 is 16 residues long. V was pared by 0 bases and J by 5 bases, with 16 bases between. The CDR3 nucleotides read TGTGCCAGCAGCTTAGCGCGGGGTCAGGGGCGGGAGACCCAGTACTTC. Translated, it gives CASSLARGQGRETQYF. The full variable domain, in which reference TRBV7-9 and TRBJ2-5 provide the parts outside the CDR3, is DTGVSQNPRHKITKRGQNVTFRCDPISEHNRLYWYRQTLGQGPEFLTYFQNEAQLEKSRLLSDRFSAERPKGSFSTLEIQRTEQGDSAMYLCASSLARGQGRETQYFGPGTRLLVL.

In its sample, this clone was seen once. The chain is built from TRBV19 and TRBJ2-4; D is tentatively TRBD1 or TRBD2 (5 bases each). The germline V gene encodes CDR1 LNHDA and CDR2 SQIVND (reference sequence). The CDR3 loop spans 15 amino acids. V lost 6 bases and J 4 bases, leaving 16 bases between the germline ends. The CDR3 is CASSPVGDAKNIQYF. The DNA of the CDR3 is TGTGCCAGTAGCCCTGTGGGGGACGCAAAAAACATTCAGTACTTC.

The V gene is TRBV11-3, the J gene TRBJ2-1, with TRBD2 as a possible D gene (5 bases). Germline lookup yields CDR1 SGHNT and CDR2 YENEEA. The CDR3 runs to 12 residues. V was clipped by 5 bases and J by 6 bases, with 8 bases between them. The CDR3, as DNA: TGTGCCAGCAGCATGGGGAGCAATGAGCAGTTCTTC. Amino acids: CASSMGSNEQFF.

The rearrangement uses TRBV7-9 and TRBJ2-1; D is unclear. V lost 2 bases to trimming and J lost 10 bases, with 12 bases between them. There are 13 residues in the CDR3. Germline V gene lookup returns CDR1 SEHNR and CDR2 FQNEAQ (reference sequence). CDR3 coding DNA: TGTGCCAGCAGCTTAACGCTGTCGGGCGAGCAGTTCTTC. Translation: CASSLTLSGEQFF.

This rearrangement joins TRBV5-1 to TRBJ2-7; 10 bases align to TRBD2. This CDR3 region has 13 residues. V lost 4 bases to trimming and J lost 7 bases; unmatched junction nucleotides: 5. Germline lookup yields CDR1 SGHRS and CDR2 YFSETQ. CDR3 in amino acids: CASSGGLAREQYF. In DNA, the CDR3 is TGCGCCAGCAGCGGGGGACTAGCGCGGGAGCAGTACTTC.

This clone was seen a few times. This sequence joins TRBV7-2 and TRBJ1-6, with TRBD1 as a possible D gene (6 bases). The V end lost 2 bases, the J end lost 9 bases, and 11 bases lay between the germline ends. The germline V gene has CDR1 SGHTA and CDR2 FQGNSA. The CDR3 totals 14 residues. CDR3 in DNA: TGTGCCAGCAGCTTACAGGGGTCGGGTTCACCCCTCCACTTT. This encodes CASSLQGSGSPLHF.

The rearrangement links TRBV5-1 to TRBJ2-6; 7 bases agree with TRBD1. Trimming removed 6 bases from V and 0 bases from J; junction bases left unmatched: 3. The CDR3 contains 15 residues. Germline V lookup: CDR1 SGHRS, CDR2 YFSETQ. This CDR3 is CASTTGNSGANVLTF. The DNA of the CDR3 is TGCGCCAGCACGACAGGGAACTCTGGGGCCAACGTCCTGACTTTC.

In DNA form, the CDR3 reads TGTGCCAGCAGCCCCGCCGGGACAGGGGACACCGGGGAGCTGTTTTTT. Translated: CASSPAGTGDTGELFF. V gene TRBV7-3 combines with J gene TRBJ2-2; TRBD1 agrees at 10 bases. The V segment lost 5 bases and the J segment 3 bases; nucleotides outside the gene matches: 6. This CDR3 is 16 amino acids long. The germline V gene has CDR1 SGHTA and CDR2 FQGTGA.

The J gene is TRBJ2-7, the V gene TRBV7-8; the D gene is possibly TRBD2 (6 bases). With 1 base removed from V and 6 bases from J, the gap between germline ends came to 10 bases. The CDR3 totals 13 residues. Germline V gene sequence: CDR1 SGHVS, CDR2 FQNEAQ. The CDR3 reads CASSLGGVSEQYF. The CDR3, as DNA: TGTGCCAGCAGCTTAGGGGGGGTCTCCGAGCAGTACTTC.

This chain uses TRBV18 with TRBJ2-5; D is undetermined. The CDR3 runs to 14 residues. Germline loops: CDR1 KGHSH, CDR2 LQKENI. Trimming removed 3 bases at V and 4 bases at J, with 12 bases between. CDR3 in amino acids: CASSPGQVGETQYF. CDR3 sequence (DNA): TGTGCCAGCTCACCGGGCCAGGTTGGAGAGACCCAGTACTTC.

The chain links TRBV4-2 to TRBJ1-2; D possibly corresponds to TRBD1 (5 bases). The CDR3 is 14 amino acids. Germline V CDR1 and CDR2: LGHNA, YNFKEQ. Trimming left V 1 base short and J 6 bases short, with 12 bases between. CDR3 coding DNA: TGTGCCAGCAGCCAAGGGCGGGGCATCGATGGCTACACCTTC. It is translated as CASSQGRGIDGYTF.

The rearrangement joins TRBV4-2 to TRBJ2-7; D not certain. Germline V lookup: CDR1 LGHNA, CDR2 YNFKEQ. The CDR3 is 15 residues long. Trimming removed 3 bases at V and 5 bases at J, with 17 bases between. As DNA, the CDR3 is TGTGCCAGCAGCCATTTGTCTTCCAATGGGAACGAGCAGTACTTC. Its translation: CASSHLSSNGNEQYF.

The V and J genes are TRBV18 and TRBJ2-7; tentatively, D is TRBD1 or TRBD2 (5 bases each). Per germline, CDR1 KGHSH and CDR2 LQKENI. The CDR3 extends over 16 amino acids. V dropped 3 bases and J dropped 5 bases, with 20 bases sitting between them. The DNA for the CDR3 is TGTGCCAGCTCACCTCCCCGGGGCGCGTCGAAGAACGAGCAGTACTTC. Its protein product is CASSPPRGASKNEQYF.

The chain couples TRBV11-2 to TRBJ2-7; 7 bases are shared with TRBD2. V lost 5 bases, J lost 6 bases, and 4 bases stayed unmatched. CDR3 length equals 12 residues. The germline V gene encodes CDR1 SGHAT and CDR2 FQNNGV. In DNA form, the CDR3 reads TGTGCCAGCAGCCGTGGGGGGGGCGAGCAGTACTTC. Protein sequence: CASSRGGGEQYF.

The chain carries TRBV19 and TRBJ2-1; 9 bases align to TRBD2. The CDR3 loop spans 14 amino acids. Germline V lookup: CDR1 LNHDA, CDR2 SQIVND (reference sequence). After removal of 6 bases from V and 5 bases from J, the junction contained 5 bases not matched to a gene. This chain's CDR3 is CASRPSGGNNEQFF. CDR3 coding DNA: TGTGCCAGTAGGCCCAGCGGGGGGAACAATGAGCAGTTCTTC.

This sequence joins TRBV9 and TRBJ2-3; 7 bases map to TRBD2. J lost 1 base, V lost 4 bases, and 6 bases had no gene match. This CDR3 is 15 amino acids long. CDR1 SGDLS and CDR2 YYNGEE come from the germline V gene. The CDR3 reads CASSPSGTGTDTQYF. CDR3 nucleotide sequence: TGTGCCAGCAGCCCAAGCGGGACCGGCACAGATACGCAGTATTTT.

The V and J genes are TRBV7-9 and TRBJ2-4, with 9 nucleotides matching TRBD1. J lost 6 bases, V lost 5 bases, and 8 bases had no gene match. CDR1 is SEHNR, CDR2 FQNEAQ, per germline (reference sequence). This CDR3 region has 15 residues. The CDR3 DNA follows: TGTGCCAGCAGCCCCCGGGACAGGGATGGAAACATTCAGTACTTC. Protein sequence: CASSPRDRDGNIQYF.

The rearrangement links TRBV27 to TRBJ1-6; D perhaps matches TRBD1 (5 bases). Germline V gene data show CDR1 as MNHEY and CDR2 as SMNVEV (reference sequence). Trimming removed 1 base at V and 9 bases at J, with 16 bases between. This CDR3 region has 16 residues. The CDR3 DNA is TGTGCCAGCAGTTTATACCGGGGCGAAAAGGGTTCACCCCTCCACTTT. The encoded protein is CASSLYRGEKGSPLHF.

This sequence joins TRBV27 and TRBJ2-1; D not resolved. This CDR3 is 14 amino acids long. Trimming removed 7 bases at V and 7 bases at J, with 17 bases between. CDR1 and CDR2 from the germline V gene are MNHEY and SMNVEV (reference sequence). The CDR3 reads CASTSPITPNEQFF. The CDR3 DNA reads TGTGCCAGCACCTCTCCTATCACCCCGAATGAGCAGTTCTTC.

This sequence joins TRBV28 and TRBJ2-7; 10 bases align to TRBD2. V dropped 8 bases and J dropped 1; count of bases not matched to a gene: 5. Looked up from germline, CDR1 is MDHEN and CDR2 is SYDVKM. The CDR3 length is 14 residues. CDR3 region: CASPPSGSSYEQYF. CDR3 DNA: TGTGCCAGCCCCCCTAGCGGGAGTTCCTACGAGCAGTACTTC.